The clone carrying this T cell receptor beta chain was observed a single time. In the authors' workflow: By means of reference gene primer amplification, nucleated cell counts were estimated. Here immunoSEQ multiplex PCR was the method, and the copy in TCRdb shows in-frame clones only, minus some. V, J and clone size reflect that table, while D and trimming were determined from the DNA. The sample yields 97,000 or so clones, approximately 85% seen once. The data belong to a study of blood T cell repertoires in COVID-19. Study at large: Nucleic acid was either cDNA or gDNA, and it came from T cells, B-cell-depleted T cells, or PBMCs.

Germline V CDR1 and CDR2: SGHTA, FQGNSA. Trimming took off 2 bases at V and 8 bases at J, with 13 bases between the two ends. The CDR3 is 14 amino acids. Sequenced: peripheral blood. The rearrangement links TRBV7-2 to TRBJ2-4, with a possible D match to TRBD1 (6 bases). The TCR sequence derives from a man aged 35 to 55 with active or convalescent COVID-19. The CDR3 loop is CASSLSGVRDIQYF. The DNA of the CDR3 is TGTGCCAGCAGCTTATCAGGGGTCAGGGACATTCAGTACTTC.